This TCR beta chain was retrieved from a study of vaccination and CD4 T cells after COVID-19. Study overall: The cells in question were stimulated using overlapping spike peptides derived from SARS-CoV-2, HCoV-NL63, HCoV-OC43 and HCoV-229E.

With the Oncomine TCR Beta short-read assay, DNA from cultured CD4+ T cells was sequenced. TCRdb fed the PCR reads into MiXCR, producing one record per CDR3 protein. The sample includes under 15,000 distinct CDR3 sequences, 60% to 70% of them seen just once. This clonotype is medium-sized (0.01 to 0.1%). What it binds is not known. After removal of 5 bases from V and 3 bases from J, the junction contained 4 bases not matched to a gene. The CDR3 is 14 residues long. Germline V gives CDR1 SGHTA, CDR2 FQGNSA. Sample treatment: approximately 10-day PBMC culture with coronavirus spike peptide pools or control peptides (ViraFEST assay).

The sequence derives from a human donor who had recovered from COVID-19. The J gene is TRBJ1-1, the V gene TRBV7-2; 9 bases match TRBD1. Sample: CD4+ T cells from blood, cultured in vitro. The CDR3 sequence is CASSTRQGDTEAFF. The CDR3 nucleotides are TGTGCCAGCAGCACCCGACAGGGGGACACTGAAGCTTTCTTT.